A selection of T cell receptor beta chains follows, all from one sample in a study of identical twins. TCRdb itself ran the 5' RACE reads through MiXCR, one entry per CDR3 protein. The repertoire holds some 500,000 distinct CDR3 sequences, with more than 9% as singletons. These records were also assigned to another study, of yellow fever vaccine responses in identical twins.

Sequenced sample: PBMCs. The receptors stem from a young woman in good health. Both conserved end residues are part of each CDR3. A D gene is named only where the DNA matches it firmly. Some rows mark clone size as missing; the rest say once, few, many or name a class of expanded clone.

d_call | clone_size | j_call | v_call | cdr3_nt | cdr3_aa
- | - | TRBJ2-4 | TRBV7-9 | TGTGCCAGCAGCCCCCTGGGTCAGCTAGCCAAAAACATTCAGTACTTC | CASSPLGQLAKNIQYF
- | many | TRBJ2-5 | TRBV12-3/TRBV12-4 | TGTGCCAGCACCCTTGGACGGAGGGGGTTGCGGGAGACCCAGTACTTC | CASTLGRRGLRETQYF
- | many | TRBJ2-5 | TRBV5-5 | TGTGCCAGCAGCTTATCCGGGTTCGAGACCCAGTACTTC | CASSLSGFETQYF
- | - | TRBJ1-5 | TRBV24-1 | TGTGCCACCAGTGATACGGACAGCCTCAATCAGCCCCAGCATTTT | CATSDTDSLNQPQHF
- | few | TRBJ2-3 | TRBV6-1 | TGTGCCAGCAGTGAACCCGGAGGAGGAGCTAGCACAGATACGCAGTATTTT | CASSEPGGGASTDTQYF
TRBD1 | many | TRBJ2-6 | TRBV29-1 | TGCAGCGCTAGTGACAGGGGGAGTTCTGGGGCCAACGTCCTGACTTTC | CSASDRGSSGANVLTF
- | few | TRBJ2-3 | TRBV4-3 | TGCGCCAGCAGCCAAGATGGCAACCTCTTGCTGTATTTT | CASSQDGNLLLYF
TRBD2 | - | TRBJ2-1 | TRBV11-2 | TGTGCCAGCAGCCCCGGGGCGGGAGGGGGCAATGAGCAGTTCTTC | CASSPGAGGGNEQFF
- | few | TRBJ2-3 | TRBV7-9 | TGTGCCAGCAGCACCTACGTTACGCAGTATTTT | CASSTYVTQYF
TRBD2 | few | TRBJ2-1 | TRBV20-1 | TGCTGTGCTAGAGATCCACGACTAGCGGGAGGGCCGAATGAGCAGTTCTTC | CCARDPRLAGGPNEQFF
- | - | TRBJ2-2 | TRBV29-1 | TGCAGCGTCTCACAGGCGAACACCGGGGAGCTGTTTTTT | CSVSQANTGELFF
- | few | TRBJ2-6 | TRBV2 | TGTGCCAGCAACTTCCAGGGTTCTGGGGCCAACGTCCTGACTTTC | CASNFQGSGANVLTF
TRBD1 | once | TRBJ2-5 | TRBV9 | TGTGCCAGCAGCAAGGGACAGAACGCGCAAGAGACCCAGTACTTC | CASSKGQNAQETQYF
TRBD1 | - | TRBJ2-7 | TRBV29-1 | TGCAGCGTGGGGGGGACAGGGGGTTACGAGCAGTACTTC | CSVGGTGGYEQYF
TRBD2 | many | TRBJ2-3 | TRBV7-6 | TGTGCCAGCAGCTTAGCCCTGAGTCAGCGGGGACGAACAGATACGCAGTATTTT | CASSLALSQRGRTDTQYF
TRBD1 | many | TRBJ2-5 | TRBV7-2 | TGTGCCAGCAGCCGGACAGGGGAGGGTTCCTGGCAAGAGACCCAGTACTTC | CASSRTGEGSWQETQYF
TRBD2 | - | TRBJ2-5 | TRBV9 | TGTGCCAGCAGCGTAGGGACTAGCGGGAGTTTAGAGACCCAGTACTTC | CASSVGTSGSLETQYF
TRBD1 | few | TRBJ2-1 | TRBV20-1 | TGCAGTGCTGCTTGGGACAGGAAATACAATGAGCAGTTCTTC | CSAAWDRKYNEQFF
- | - | TRBJ2-2 | TRBV19 | TGTGCCAGTAAGGGACTCCTGAACACCGGGGAGCTGTTTTTT | CASKGLLNTGELFF
TRBD2 | few | TRBJ2-1 | TRBV20-1 | TGCAGTGCTAGAGATAGCGGGACTAGCGGGAGAGAGCAGTTCTTC | CSARDSGTSGREQFF
TRBD2 | - | TRBJ2-1 | TRBV25-1 | TGTGCCAGCAGTGGCCTTATACTAGCGCGGTACAATGAGCAGTTCTTC | CASSGLILARYNEQFF
- | many | TRBJ1-1 | TRBV7-2 | TGTGCCAGCAAACGGCAGGGAATGAACACTGAAGCTTTCTTT | CASKRQGMNTEAFF
TRBD1 | few | TRBJ2-7 | TRBV5-1 | TGCGCCAGCAGCCCAACTACAGGGGTCGAGCAGTACTTC | CASSPTTGVEQYF
- | - | TRBJ2-2 | TRBV6-5 | TGTGCCAGCAGTTTAGTGGTAGCCTCGAACACCGGGGAGCTGTTTTTT | CASSLVVASNTGELFF
TRBD2 | few | TRBJ2-7 | TRBV6-2/TRBV6-3 | TGTGCCAGCAGTTACGGACTAGCCGCCTACGAGCAGTACTTC | CASSYGLAAYEQYF
TRBD1 | few | TRBJ1-2 | TRBV7-2 | TGTGCCAGCAGCTCTCGACAGGGAGGAGTAGGCTACACCTTC | CASSSRQGGVGYTF
- | many | TRBJ2-3 | TRBV5-1 | TGCGCCAGCAGCTTGGGGGCACCAGATACGCAGTATTTT | CASSLGAPDTQYF
TRBD1 | - | TRBJ2-1 | TRBV20-1 | TGCAGTGGTCGCCTAGGGGGCCTTTACAATGAGCAGTTCTTC | CSGRLGGLYNEQFF
- | many | TRBJ2-1 | TRBV2 | TGTGCCAGCAGTAACCCCCTGGGGAATGAGCAGTTCTTC | CASSNPLGNEQFF
- | - | TRBJ2-3 | TRBV7-8 | TGTGCCAGCGTCCTTTCAAGGGTAGGCACAGATACGCAGTATTTT | CASVLSRVGTDTQYF
- | - | TRBJ2-2 | TRBV18 | TGTGCCAGCTCACCTGGGATAGCGAACACCGGGGAGCTGTTTTTT | CASSPGIANTGELFF
TRBD1 | many | TRBJ2-3 | TRBV18 | TGTGCCAGCAGCCCCCCAGGGGGTACGCAGTATTTT | CASSPPGGTQYF
- | many | TRBJ2-2 | TRBV6-5 | TGTGCCAGCAGCACATACACCGGGGAGCTGTTTTTT | CASSTYTGELFF
TRBD2 | few | TRBJ2-7 | TRBV5-6 | TGTGCCAGCAGCTTGGGACTAGCGGGACCCCCCTACGAGCAGTACTTC | CASSLGLAGPPYEQYF
- | many | TRBJ1-3 | TRBV5-1 | TGCGCCAGCAGCTCGGACGCAGGGAACACCATATATTTT | CASSSDAGNTIYF